This T cell receptor beta chain is drawn from a study of cytomegalovirus exposure and HLA in healthy donors. Study-wide background: Early release data held some 79 million unique TCRs from HLA-typed donors. Overall study results and limits: In presence/absence analyses, roughly uniform sequencing depth across donors was assumed. While the bulk of TCR sequences proved rare, some public TCRs turned up in many donors.

There are 14 residues in the CDR3. Germline CDR1 MNHNY, CDR2 SVGAGI (reference sequence). V was pared by 6 bases and J by 0 bases, with 10 bases between. At sampling all donors were nominally healthy, likely with unrecorded immune exposures. This clone was seen more than once but under ten times. The antigen is undetermined. Vbeta (60) and Jbeta (13) primers were used in the PCR. Sequencing used immunoSEQ multiplex PCR; TCRdb keeps in-frame clones, though not all of them. The data contain roughly 180,000 clones, approximately 81% of them seen just once; the ten biggest clones take up approximately 0.78%.

The source is a woman aged 18-35 years in good health and CMV-seronegative. The chain employs TRBV6-6 and TRBJ2-3, with D possibly TRBD1 on 5 matching bases. The sample comprised PBMCs. Written as DNA, the CDR3 is TGTGCCAGCAGCCCGACAGCAAGCACAGATACGCAGTATTTT. It specifies CASSPTASTDTQYF.